This is a list of T cell receptor beta chains from one sample in a study of response to subunit inactivated influenza vaccine. TCRdb re-derived calls from the RT-PCR reads in MiXCR, one entry per CDR3 protein. The top ten hold over 25% of the sample, which has 150,000 to 200,000 distinct CDR3 sequences, roughly 12% seen once. This sample was shared with a second study, whose subject was T cells expressing NK-cell markers.

The specimen comprised CD8+ T cells sorted from PBMCs, sampled roughly 12 days after vaccination. These receptors were taken from a middle-aged man who received an inactivated influenza vaccine. Both conserved end residues are part of each CDR3. Each record gives: D gene, V gene, J gene, clone size, CDR3 protein, CDR3 DNA. The D gene is left open where the match is weak. The size entry is marked missing in some rows and otherwise reads once, few, many or a size class.

d_call: TRBD2; v_call: TRBV5-1; j_call: TRBJ2-1; clone_size: few; cdr3_aa: CASSEGLAGRNEQFF; cdr3_nt: TGCGCCAGCAGCGAGGGACTAGCGGGACGGAATGAGCAGTTCTTC
d_call: TRBD2; v_call: TRBV18; j_call: TRBJ2-1; clone_size: many; cdr3_aa: CASSPWGGRNEQFF; cdr3_nt: TGTGCCAGCTCACCATGGGGCGGGAGGAATGAGCAGTTCTTC
d_call: TRBD2; v_call: TRBV6-2/TRBV6-3; j_call: TRBJ2-6; clone_size: few; cdr3_aa: CASRGLAGVSGANVLTF; cdr3_nt: TGTGCCAGCAGAGGACTAGCGGGAGTCTCTGGGGCCAACGTCCTGACTTTC
d_call: .; v_call: TRBV12-3/TRBV12-4; j_call: TRBJ2-2; clone_size: many; cdr3_aa: CASTEARVRTGELFF; cdr3_nt: TGTGCCAGCACCGAGGCCAGGGTGCGCACCGGGGAGCTGTTTTTT
d_call: .; v_call: TRBV7-9; j_call: TRBJ2-5; clone_size: .; cdr3_aa: CASSFAGETQYF; cdr3_nt: TGTGCCAGCAGCTTCGCCGGTGAGACCCAGTACTTC
d_call: .; v_call: TRBV15; j_call: TRBJ2-5; clone_size: few; cdr3_aa: CATSRPAETQYF; cdr3_nt: TGTGCCACCAGCAGACCAGCAGAGACCCAGTACTTC
d_call: .; v_call: TRBV7-6; j_call: TRBJ2-7; clone_size: .; cdr3_aa: CASSLSRGLLYEQYF; cdr3_nt: TGTGCCAGCAGCTTAAGTAGGGGTTTACTCTACGAGCAGTACTTC
d_call: .; v_call: TRBV7-3; j_call: TRBJ2-3; clone_size: many; cdr3_aa: CASSGSSSTDTQYF; cdr3_nt: TGTGCCAGTTCGGGAAGTTCTAGCACAGATACGCAGTATTTT
d_call: .; v_call: TRBV29-1; j_call: TRBJ2-2; clone_size: .; cdr3_aa: CSVVEGDTGELFF; cdr3_nt: TGCAGCGTTGTTGAGGGGGACACCGGGGAGCTGTTTTTT
d_call: .; v_call: TRBV28; j_call: TRBJ2-5; clone_size: .; cdr3_aa: CASSLERGAHQETQYF; cdr3_nt: TGTGCCAGCAGTTTAGAGCGCGGAGCCCACCAAGAGACCCAGTACTTC
d_call: .; v_call: TRBV12-3/TRBV12-4; j_call: TRBJ2-5; clone_size: many; cdr3_aa: CASSFFGAQETQYF; cdr3_nt: TGTGCCAGCAGTTTTTTTGGGGCGCAAGAGACCCAGTACTTC
d_call: .; v_call: TRBV12-3/TRBV12-4; j_call: TRBJ2-1; clone_size: many; cdr3_aa: CASSPPERKGGEQFF; cdr3_nt: TGTGCCAGCAGTCCACCCGAGCGCAAAGGGGGTGAGCAGTTCTTC
d_call: TRBD2; v_call: TRBV29-1; j_call: TRBJ2-1; clone_size: .; cdr3_aa: CSVVGGGWGPYNEQFF; cdr3_nt: TGCAGCGTTGTAGGCGGGGGGTGGGGGCCCTACAATGAGCAGTTCTTC
d_call: .; v_call: TRBV20-1; j_call: TRBJ1-2; clone_size: .; cdr3_aa: CSAITGTVYGYTF; cdr3_nt: TGCAGTGCGATTACCGGGACGGTCTATGGCTACACCTTC
d_call: .; v_call: TRBV6-6; j_call: TRBJ1-1; clone_size: many; cdr3_aa: CASSRTNTEAFF; cdr3_nt: TGTGCCAGCAGCCGAACGAACACTGAAGCTTTCTTT
d_call: .; v_call: TRBV20-1; j_call: TRBJ2-1; clone_size: many; cdr3_aa: CSATPSDNEQFF; cdr3_nt: TGCAGTGCCACCCCAAGCGACAATGAGCAGTTCTTC
d_call: TRBD2; v_call: TRBV25-1; j_call: TRBJ2-7; clone_size: .; cdr3_aa: CASRGGLPYEQYF; cdr3_nt: TGTGCCAGCAGGGGGGGGTTGCCTTACGAGCAGTACTTC
d_call: .; v_call: TRBV2; j_call: TRBJ2-7; clone_size: .; cdr3_aa: CASSGGSAATYEQYF; cdr3_nt: TGTGCCAGCAGTGGAGGTTCGGCAGCCACCTACGAGCAGTACTTC
d_call: TRBD2; v_call: TRBV10-2; j_call: TRBJ2-1; clone_size: few; cdr3_aa: CASKIGGAQFF; cdr3_nt: TGCGCCAGCAAGATCGGGGGGGCCCAGTTCTTC
d_call: .; v_call: TRBV7-3; j_call: TRBJ2-1; clone_size: .; cdr3_aa: CASSSSLGEQFF; cdr3_nt: TGTGCCAGCAGCTCCAGTTTGGGTGAGCAGTTCTTC
d_call: .; v_call: TRBV14; j_call: TRBJ1-2; clone_size: .; cdr3_aa: CASSQVGISNYGYTF; cdr3_nt: TGTGCCAGCAGCCAAGTGGGGATATCTAACTATGGCTACACCTTC
d_call: TRBD2; v_call: TRBV4-3; j_call: TRBJ2-7; clone_size: .; cdr3_aa: CASSPRLAGTQYF; cdr3_nt: TGCGCCAGCAGCCCCCGACTAGCGGGGACGCAGTACTTC
d_call: .; v_call: TRBV20-1; j_call: TRBJ2-7; clone_size: .; cdr3_aa: CSAPQGDYEQYF; cdr3_nt: TGCAGTGCGCCCCAGGGAGATTACGAGCAGTACTTC
d_call: .; v_call: TRBV30; j_call: TRBJ1-1; clone_size: few; cdr3_aa: CAWNRAPGGAFF; cdr3_nt: TGTGCCTGGAACCGGGCTCCCGGGGGAGCTTTCTTT
d_call: .; v_call: TRBV7-2; j_call: TRBJ2-7; clone_size: few; cdr3_aa: CASSSLLYYEQYF; cdr3_nt: TGTGCCAGCAGCTCCCTCCTATACTACGAGCAGTACTTC
d_call: TRBD2; v_call: TRBV29-1; j_call: TRBJ2-1; clone_size: many; cdr3_aa: CSGLFAGGPGNEQFF; cdr3_nt: TGCAGCGGCCTATTCGCGGGAGGGCCCGGCAATGAGCAGTTCTTC
d_call: TRBD2; v_call: TRBV4-3; j_call: TRBJ2-3; clone_size: .; cdr3_aa: CASSPQVTLTAGTDTQYF; cdr3_nt: TGCGCCAGCAGCCCCCAGGTTACTTTAACAGCGGGAACAGATACGCAGTATTTT
d_call: TRBD1; v_call: TRBV28; j_call: TRBJ2-1; clone_size: few; cdr3_aa: CASSATGKDEQFF; cdr3_nt: TGTGCCAGCAGTGCGACAGGGAAGGATGAGCAGTTCTTC
d_call: TRBD2; v_call: TRBV28; j_call: TRBJ2-5; clone_size: few; cdr3_aa: CASSTPASGVETQYF; cdr3_nt: TGTGCCAGCAGTACTCCTGCTAGCGGGGTGGAGACCCAGTACTTC
d_call: TRBD1; v_call: TRBV20-1; j_call: TRBJ2-4; clone_size: many; cdr3_aa: CSARENRDRGNIQYF; cdr3_nt: TGCAGTGCTAGAGAAAACCGGGACAGGGGAAACATTCAGTACTTC
d_call: .; v_call: TRBV24-1; j_call: TRBJ2-1; clone_size: .; cdr3_aa: CATSDLANNEQFF; cdr3_nt: TGTGCCACCAGTGACCTAGCAAACAATGAGCAGTTCTTC
d_call: .; v_call: TRBV5-1; j_call: TRBJ2-3; clone_size: .; cdr3_aa: CASSLVRTDTDTLYF; cdr3_nt: TGCGCCAGCAGCTTGGTCCGGACAGACACAGATACGCTGTATTTT
d_call: .; v_call: TRBV28; j_call: TRBJ2-7; clone_size: few; cdr3_aa: CASSLTPQGWSEQYF; cdr3_nt: TGTGCCAGCAGTTTAACCCCACAGGGATGGAGCGAGCAGTACTTC
d_call: TRBD1; v_call: TRBV29-1; j_call: TRBJ2-3; clone_size: few; cdr3_aa: CSVAGTATKTDTQYF; cdr3_nt: TGCAGCGTTGCCGGGACAGCTACCAAGACAGATACGCAGTATTTT
d_call: .; v_call: TRBV12-3/TRBV12-4; j_call: TRBJ2-7; clone_size: few; cdr3_aa: CASSPQAYEQYF; cdr3_nt: TGTGCCAGCAGCCCACAGGCATACGAGCAGTACTTC
d_call: TRBD1; v_call: TRBV7-2; j_call: TRBJ2-7; clone_size: .; cdr3_aa: CASSLVFGQGYYEQYF; cdr3_nt: TGTGCCAGCAGCTTAGTTTTTGGACAGGGGTACTACGAGCAGTACTTC
d_call: .; v_call: TRBV7-8; j_call: TRBJ2-2; clone_size: .; cdr3_aa: CASEQGLNTGELFF; cdr3_nt: TGTGCCAGCGAACAGGGCCTGAACACCGGGGAGCTGTTTTTT
d_call: .; v_call: TRBV5-1; j_call: TRBJ2-3; clone_size: once; cdr3_aa: CASSLVLAGSTDTQYF; cdr3_nt: TGCGCCAGCAGCTTGGTATTGGCGGGAAGCACAGATACGCAGTATTTT
d_call: TRBD2; v_call: TRBV16; j_call: TRBJ2-7; clone_size: .; cdr3_aa: CASSPFSGSDEQYF; cdr3_nt: TGTGCCAGCAGCCCCTTTAGCGGGAGTGACGAGCAGTACTTC
d_call: .; v_call: TRBV12-3/TRBV12-4; j_call: TRBJ2-5; clone_size: .; cdr3_aa: CASSGSPETQYF; cdr3_nt: TGTGCCAGCAGTGGCTCACCAGAGACCCAGTACTTC
d_call: TRBD2; v_call: TRBV9; j_call: TRBJ2-1; clone_size: .; cdr3_aa: CASSEGGFDEQFF; cdr3_nt: TGTGCCAGCAGCGAGGGAGGGTTCGATGAGCAGTTCTTC
d_call: .; v_call: TRBV27; j_call: TRBJ2-1; clone_size: .; cdr3_aa: CASSLDYSHNEQFF; cdr3_nt: TGTGCCAGCAGTTTAGACTATTCCCACAATGAGCAGTTCTTC
d_call: .; v_call: TRBV12-3/TRBV12-4; j_call: TRBJ2-7; clone_size: .; cdr3_aa: CAMSTGLLFPQYF; cdr3_nt: TGTGCCATGAGCACCGGGCTCCTCTTCCCGCAGTACTTC
d_call: TRBD1; v_call: TRBV4-1; j_call: TRBJ2-3; clone_size: few; cdr3_aa: CASSLVGQGEYTDTQYF; cdr3_nt: TGCGCCAGCAGCCTAGTGGGACAGGGCGAATACACAGATACGCAGTATTTT
d_call: .; v_call: TRBV29-1; j_call: TRBJ2-7; clone_size: many; cdr3_aa: CSVEDRGASYEQYF; cdr3_nt: TGCAGCGTTGAAGATCGGGGGGCCTCCTACGAGCAGTACTTC
d_call: .; v_call: TRBV19; j_call: TRBJ2-1; clone_size: few; cdr3_aa: CASSMTEYNEQFF; cdr3_nt: TGTGCCAGTAGTATGACAGAATACAATGAGCAGTTCTTC
d_call: .; v_call: TRBV20-1; j_call: TRBJ2-5; clone_size: .; cdr3_aa: CSAAEVAGETQYF; cdr3_nt: TGCAGTGCTGCCGAGGTTGCAGGAGAGACCCAGTACTTC
d_call: .; v_call: TRBV2; j_call: TRBJ2-3; clone_size: few; cdr3_aa: CASSEGSLPDTQYF; cdr3_nt: TGTGCCAGCAGTGAAGGAAGTTTACCAGATACGCAGTATTTT
d_call: .; v_call: TRBV7-9; j_call: TRBJ2-3; clone_size: .; cdr3_aa: CASSLAISPGDTQYF; cdr3_nt: TGTGCCAGCAGCTTGGCCATATCGCCCGGAGATACGCAGTATTTT
d_call: .; v_call: TRBV6-5; j_call: TRBJ2-7; clone_size: few; cdr3_aa: CASSYSVQVSYEQYF; cdr3_nt: TGTGCCAGCAGTTACTCTGTACAAGTGAGCTACGAGCAGTACTTC
d_call: .; v_call: TRBV4-3; j_call: TRBJ2-7; clone_size: many; cdr3_aa: CASSQGSLLRGPSYEQYF; cdr3_nt: TGCGCCAGCAGCCAAGGGTCTCTTCTACGCGGACCCTCCTACGAGCAGTACTTC
d_call: .; v_call: TRBV6-2/TRBV6-3; j_call: TRBJ2-1; clone_size: .; cdr3_aa: CASSYSRGAGNEQFF; cdr3_nt: TGTGCCAGCAGTTACTCTCGGGGGGCCGGGAATGAGCAGTTCTTC
d_call: .; v_call: TRBV27; j_call: TRBJ2-7; clone_size: few; cdr3_aa: CASSPPPGTAGIYEQYF; cdr3_nt: TGTGCCAGCAGTCCGCCTCCCGGGACAGCGGGGATTTACGAGCAGTACTTC
d_call: TRBD2; v_call: TRBV6-1; j_call: TRBJ2-1; clone_size: .; cdr3_aa: CASSGREVWNEQFF; cdr3_nt: TGTGCCAGCAGTGGGCGGGAGGTCTGGAATGAGCAGTTCTTC